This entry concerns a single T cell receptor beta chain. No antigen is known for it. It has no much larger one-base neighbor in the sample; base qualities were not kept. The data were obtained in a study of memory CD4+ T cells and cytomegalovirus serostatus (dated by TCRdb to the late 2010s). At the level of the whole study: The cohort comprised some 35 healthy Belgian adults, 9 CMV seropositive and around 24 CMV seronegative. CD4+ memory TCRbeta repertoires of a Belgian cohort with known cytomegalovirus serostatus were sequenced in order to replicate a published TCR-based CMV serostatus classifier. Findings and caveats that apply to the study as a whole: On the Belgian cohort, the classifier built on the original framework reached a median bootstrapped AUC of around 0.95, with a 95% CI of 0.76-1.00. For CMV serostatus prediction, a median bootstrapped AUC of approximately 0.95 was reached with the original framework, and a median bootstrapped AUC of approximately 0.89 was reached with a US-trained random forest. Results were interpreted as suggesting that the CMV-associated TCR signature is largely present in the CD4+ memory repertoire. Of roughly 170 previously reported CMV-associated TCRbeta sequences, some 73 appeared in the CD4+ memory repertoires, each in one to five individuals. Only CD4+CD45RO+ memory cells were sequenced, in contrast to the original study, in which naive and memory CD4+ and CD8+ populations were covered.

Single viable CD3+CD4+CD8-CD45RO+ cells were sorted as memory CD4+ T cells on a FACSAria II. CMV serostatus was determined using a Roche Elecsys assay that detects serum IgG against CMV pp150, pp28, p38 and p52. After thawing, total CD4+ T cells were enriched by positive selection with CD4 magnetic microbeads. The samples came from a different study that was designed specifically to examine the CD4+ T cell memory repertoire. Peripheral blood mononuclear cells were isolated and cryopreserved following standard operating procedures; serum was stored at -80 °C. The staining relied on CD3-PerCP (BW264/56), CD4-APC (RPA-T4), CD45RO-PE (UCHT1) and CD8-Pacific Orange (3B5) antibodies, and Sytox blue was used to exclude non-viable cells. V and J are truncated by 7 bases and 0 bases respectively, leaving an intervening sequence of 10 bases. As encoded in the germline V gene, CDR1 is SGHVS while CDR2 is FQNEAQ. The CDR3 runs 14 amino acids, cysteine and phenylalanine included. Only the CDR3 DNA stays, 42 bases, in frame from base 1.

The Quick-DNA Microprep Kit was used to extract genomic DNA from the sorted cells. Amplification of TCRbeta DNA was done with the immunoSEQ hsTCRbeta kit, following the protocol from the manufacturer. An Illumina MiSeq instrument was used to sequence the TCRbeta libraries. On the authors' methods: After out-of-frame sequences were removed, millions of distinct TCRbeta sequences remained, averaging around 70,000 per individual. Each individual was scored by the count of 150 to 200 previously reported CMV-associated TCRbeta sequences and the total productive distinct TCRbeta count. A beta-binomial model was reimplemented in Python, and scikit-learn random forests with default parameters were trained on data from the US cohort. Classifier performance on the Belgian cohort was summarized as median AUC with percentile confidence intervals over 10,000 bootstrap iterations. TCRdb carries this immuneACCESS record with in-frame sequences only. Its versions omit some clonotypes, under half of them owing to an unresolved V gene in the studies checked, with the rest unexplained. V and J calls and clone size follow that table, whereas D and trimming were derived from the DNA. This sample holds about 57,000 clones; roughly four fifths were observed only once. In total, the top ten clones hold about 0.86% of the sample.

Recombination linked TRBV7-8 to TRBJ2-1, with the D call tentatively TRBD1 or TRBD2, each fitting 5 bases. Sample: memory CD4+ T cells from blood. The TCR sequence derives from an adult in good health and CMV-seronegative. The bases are TGTGCCAGCACCAAGGGACGCTCCTACAATGAGCAGTTCTTC. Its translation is CASTKGRSYNEQFF.